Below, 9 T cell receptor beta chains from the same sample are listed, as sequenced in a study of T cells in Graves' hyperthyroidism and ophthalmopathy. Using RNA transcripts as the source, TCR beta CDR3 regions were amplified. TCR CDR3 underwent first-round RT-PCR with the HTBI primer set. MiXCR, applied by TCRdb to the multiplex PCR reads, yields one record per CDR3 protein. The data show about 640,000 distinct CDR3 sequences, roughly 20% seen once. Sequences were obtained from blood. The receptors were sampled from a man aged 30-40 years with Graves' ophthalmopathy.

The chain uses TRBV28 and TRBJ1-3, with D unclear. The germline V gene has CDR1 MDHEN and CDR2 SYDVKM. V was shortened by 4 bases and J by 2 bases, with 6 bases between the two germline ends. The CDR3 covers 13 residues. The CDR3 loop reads CASSSYTGNTIYF. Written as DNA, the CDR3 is TGTGCCAGCAGTTCTTACACTGGAAACACCATATATTTT.

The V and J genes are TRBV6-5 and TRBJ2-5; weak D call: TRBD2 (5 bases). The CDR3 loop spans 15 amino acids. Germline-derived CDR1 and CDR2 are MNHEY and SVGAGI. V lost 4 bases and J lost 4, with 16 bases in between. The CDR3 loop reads CASSSVGVRGETQYF. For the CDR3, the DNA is TGTGCCAGCAGTTCCGTGGGAGTTAGAGGAGAGACCCAGTACTTC.

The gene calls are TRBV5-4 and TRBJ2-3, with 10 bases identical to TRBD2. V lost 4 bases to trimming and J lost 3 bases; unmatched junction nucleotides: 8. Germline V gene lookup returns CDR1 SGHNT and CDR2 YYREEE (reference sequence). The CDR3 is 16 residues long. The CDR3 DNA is TGTGCCAGCAGCGTAGGCGGGACTAGCGTGACAGATACGCAGTATTTT. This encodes CASSVGGTSVTDTQYF.

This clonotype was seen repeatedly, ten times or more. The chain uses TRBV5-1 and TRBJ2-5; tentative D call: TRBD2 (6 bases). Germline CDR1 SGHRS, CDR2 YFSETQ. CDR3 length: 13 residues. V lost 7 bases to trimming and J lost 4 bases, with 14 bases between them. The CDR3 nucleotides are TGCGCCAGCTCCCGGATGGGACTAGAGACCCAGTACTTC. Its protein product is CASSRMGLETQYF. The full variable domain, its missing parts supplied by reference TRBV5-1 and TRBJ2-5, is KAGVTQTPRYLIKTRGQQVTLSCSPISGHRSVSWYQQTPGQGLQFLFEYFSETQRNKGNFPGRFSGRQFSNSRSEMNVSTLELGDSALYLCASSRMGLETQYFGPGTRLLVL.

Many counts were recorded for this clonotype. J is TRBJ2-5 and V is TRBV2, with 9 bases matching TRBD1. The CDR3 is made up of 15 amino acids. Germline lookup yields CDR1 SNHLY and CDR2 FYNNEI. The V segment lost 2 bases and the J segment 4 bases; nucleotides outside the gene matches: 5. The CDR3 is CASSEKGQGRETQYF. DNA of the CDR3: TGTGCCAGCAGTGAAAAGGGACAGGGTCGAGAGACCCAGTACTTC.

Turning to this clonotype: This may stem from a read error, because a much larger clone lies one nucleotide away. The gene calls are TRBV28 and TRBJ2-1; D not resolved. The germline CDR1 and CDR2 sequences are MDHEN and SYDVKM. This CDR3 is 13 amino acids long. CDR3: CTSSFFVYNEQFF. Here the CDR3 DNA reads TGTACCAGCAGTTTTTTCGTGTACAATGAGCAGTTCTTC. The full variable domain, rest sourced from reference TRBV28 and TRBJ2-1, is DVKVTQSSRYLVKRTGEKVFLECVQDMDHENMFWYRQDPGLGLRLIYFSYDVKMKEKGDIPEGYSVSREKKERFSLILESASTNQTSMYLCTSSFFVYNEQFFGPGTRLTVL.

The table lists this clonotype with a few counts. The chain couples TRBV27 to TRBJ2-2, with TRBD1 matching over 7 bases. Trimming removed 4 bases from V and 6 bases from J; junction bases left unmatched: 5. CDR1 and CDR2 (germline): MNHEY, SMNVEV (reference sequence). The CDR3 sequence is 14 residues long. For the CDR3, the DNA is TGTGCCAGCAGTTACCGACAGGGTCCCGGGGAGCTGTTTTTT. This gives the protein CASSYRQGPGELFF.

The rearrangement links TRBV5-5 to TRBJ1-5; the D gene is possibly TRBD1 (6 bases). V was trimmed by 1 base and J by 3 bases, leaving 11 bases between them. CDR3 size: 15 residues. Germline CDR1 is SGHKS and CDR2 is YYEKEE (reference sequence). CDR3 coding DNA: TGTGCCAGCAGCTTGCCCGGACAGTACAATCAGCCCCAGCATTTT. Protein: CASSLPGQYNQPQHF.

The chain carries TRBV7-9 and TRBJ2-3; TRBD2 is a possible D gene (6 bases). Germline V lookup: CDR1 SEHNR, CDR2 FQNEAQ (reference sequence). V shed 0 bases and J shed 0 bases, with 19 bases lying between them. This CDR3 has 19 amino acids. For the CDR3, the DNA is TGTGCCAGCAGCTTAGCAAAGGGTCCCGGGACTGCTAGCACAGATACGCAGTATTTT. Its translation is CASSLAKGPGTASTDTQYF.